The next 15 T cell receptor beta chains were all read from a single sample in a study of response to subunit inactivated influenza vaccine. One entry per CDR3 protein, called by TCRdb with MiXCR from the RT-PCR reads. This sample yields about 780,000 distinct CDR3 sequences, of which less than 20% are seen a single time; about a tenth belongs to the top ten. Sequenced here: PBMCs from blood, sampled around 5 days after vaccination. The source of these receptors is a man aged 45 to 65 who received an inactivated influenza vaccine.

This chain joins TRBV11-2 and TRBJ1-5, with 8 positions matching TRBD1. Trimming removed 5 bases from V and 3 bases from J; junction bases left unmatched: 9. The CDR3 is 16 amino acids. The V gene's germline CDR1 is SGHAT and CDR2 FQNNGV. Here the CDR3 reads CASSATRTGTNQPQHF. The CDR3 coding sequence is TGTGCCAGCAGCGCTACGAGGACAGGGACCAATCAGCCCCAGCATTTT. Based on the CDR3 plus reference TRBV11-2 and TRBJ1-5, the full variable domain is EAGVAQSPRYKIIEKRQSVAFWCNPISGHATLYWYQQILGQGPKLLIQFQNNGVVDDSQLPKDRFSAERLKGVDSTLKIQPAKLEDSAVYLCASSATRTGTNQPQHFGDGTRLSIL.

The J gene is TRBJ2-1, the V gene TRBV6-2 or TRBV6-3; D not resolved. The V gene's germline CDR1 is MNHEY and CDR2 SVGEGT. The V and J ends lost 2 bases and 5 bases respectively, with 10 bases between them. This CDR3 has 14 amino acids. The CDR3 nucleotides read TGTGCCAGCAGTTACAAGGTCAGAGACAATGAGCAGTTCTTC. It is translated as CASSYKVRDNEQFF.

The chain uses TRBV5-1 and TRBJ2-5; TRBD1 matches at 7 bases. The CDR3 length is 15 residues. V lost 2 bases and J lost 4; bases outside the gene matches: 8. CDR1 is SGHRS and CDR2 is YFSETQ in the germline V gene. CDR3 coding DNA: TGCGCCAGCAGCTTCATGACAGGGTGGAGAGAGACCCAGTACTTC. Encoded protein: CASSFMTGWRETQYF.

This chain links TRBV7-2 with TRBJ1-6; D may be TRBD1 (6 bases). This CDR3 is 16 amino acids long. Germline assignment: CDR1 SGHTA and CDR2 FQGNSA. The V gene lost 7 bases and the J gene lost 6 bases, with 19 bases spanning the gap. CDR3 region: CASTIQGSATNSPLHF. As DNA, the CDR3 is TGTGCCAGCACCATCCAGGGGTCGGCGACTAATTCACCCCTCCACTTT.

The sample holds a few counts of this clonotype. The chain uses TRBV18 and TRBJ1-1; D might be TRBD1 (5 bases). V lost 0 bases and J lost 0, with 11 bases in between. This CDR3 has 16 residues. Germline V gene data show CDR1 as KGHSH and CDR2 as LQKENI. CDR3 DNA sequence: TGTGCCAGCTCACCACCGGGGCAGGGCCTGAACACTGAAGCTTTCTTT. It yields the protein CASSPPGQGLNTEAFF. Drawing the rest from reference TRBV18 and TRBJ1-1, the complete variable domain is NAGVMQNPRHLVRRRGQEARLRCSPMKGHSHVYWYRQLPEEGLKFMVYLQKENIIDESGMPKERFSAEFPKEGPSILRIQQVVRGDSAAYFCASSPPGQGLNTEAFFGQGTRLTVV.

The chain uses TRBV20-1 and TRBJ2-7; 8 bases align to TRBD1. The junction had 28 bases not matched to a gene; V was cut back by 6 bases and J by 6 bases. The CDR3 spans 19 residues. Looked up from germline, CDR1 is DFQATT and CDR2 is SNEGSKA (reference sequence). The CDR3 DNA reads as TGCAGTGCCAAGACAGGACAGGGTACACTCCGGGACGCCCAGGGCGAGCAGTACTTC. Its protein is CSAKTGQGTLRDAQGEQYF.

This rearrangement joins TRBV7-8 to TRBJ2-2; 11 bases map to TRBD2. Germline V gives CDR1 SGHVS, CDR2 FQNEAQ. V lost 1 base and J lost 7; bases outside the gene matches: 5. The CDR3 consists of 16 residues. The CDR3 sequence is CASSLVLAGAGGELFF. The CDR3 bases are TGTGCCAGCAGCTTAGTACTAGCGGGAGCGGGCGGGGAGCTGTTTTTT.

The V gene is TRBV20-1, the J gene TRBJ2-5; D is unclear. V was clipped by 3 bases and J by 5 bases, with 7 bases between them. The CDR3 loop spans 11 amino acids. Germline CDR1 DFQATT, CDR2 SNEGSKA (reference sequence). The CDR3 loop reads CSASYRETQYF. CDR3 coding DNA: TGCAGTGCTAGTTACCGGGAGACCCAGTACTTC.

In its sample, this clonotype was seen many times. V usage is TRBV4-2 and J usage is TRBJ1-3; no clear D. CDR1 and CDR2 (germline): LGHNA, YNFKEQ. V was trimmed by 0 bases and J by 0 bases, leaving 9 bases between them. This CDR3 spans 16 amino acids. In DNA, the CDR3 is TGTGCCAGCAGCCAAGATGGCACATCCTCTGGAAACACCATATATTTT. It yields the protein CASSQDGTSSGNTIYF.

The chain combines TRBV7-6 with TRBJ2-2; 12 bases fit TRBD2. This CDR3 is built from 18 residues. Germline V lookup: CDR1 SGHVS, CDR2 FNYEAQ. Losses at the gene ends were 5 bases for V and 3 bases for J; bases not matched to a gene: 10. DNA for the CDR3: TGTGCCAGCAGCAGCAGCCCGCTAGCGGGAGGGGACACCGGGGAGCTGTTTTTT. Translated, it gives CASSSSPLAGGDTGELFF.

DNA for the CDR3: TGTGCCATCAGTGAATCCTCGCTTCTAGCGACCCAGTACTTC. Residues: CAISESSLLATQYF. The chain links TRBV10-3 to TRBJ2-5; tentative D call: TRBD2 (5 bases). This CDR3 has 14 amino acids. Germline CDR1 and CDR2: ENHRY and SYGVKD. The V and J ends lost 3 bases and 7 bases respectively, with 15 bases between them.

This clonotype was counted between two and nine times. This chain uses TRBV29-1 with TRBJ2-7; D is ambiguous. This CDR3 comprises 11 residues. CDR1 and CDR2 (germline): SQVTM, ANQGSEA. The V end was cut by 5 bases, the J end by 4 bases, with 9 bases between. The CDR3 DNA reads TGCAGCGTTTATCTTGGTTACGAGCAGTACTTC. This gives the protein CSVYLGYEQYF.

The rearrangement uses TRBV4-2 and TRBJ2-1; 7 bases align to TRBD2. Per germline, CDR1 LGHNA and CDR2 YNFKEQ. The CDR3 spans 16 residues. V trimming: 0 bases; J trimming: 3 bases; junction bases outside the gene matches: 5. DNA of the CDR3: TGTGCCAGCAGCCAAGATACGGGGGGAAACTACAATGAGCAGTTCTTC. Translation gives CASSQDTGGNYNEQFF.

This clonotype was counted many times. This rearrangement joins TRBV29-1 to TRBJ2-1; D is possibly TRBD2 (6 bases). V lost 8 bases and J 2 bases, leaving 19 bases between the germline ends. Germline V gene data show CDR1 as SQVTM and CDR2 as ANQGSEA. The CDR3 totals 15 residues. The CDR3 DNA is TGCAGCACCCTTTTAGCGGACCTCCCCTACAATGAGCAGTTCTTC. This codes for CSTLLADLPYNEQFF.

In this sample, this clonotype turned up a few times. This chain's CDR3 is CATSRDGSNEQFF. In DNA form, the CDR3 reads TGTGCCACCAGCAGAGATGGCAGCAATGAGCAGTTCTTC. The chain employs TRBV15 and TRBJ2-1; D not certain. V lost 0 bases to trimming and J lost 6 bases, with 6 bases between them. CDR1 is LNHNV, CDR2 YYDKDF, per germline (reference sequence). The CDR3 consists of 13 residues.